The count of the clone carrying this T cell receptor beta chain is one. Its antigen is not identified. The data belong to a study of cytomegalovirus exposure and HLA in healthy donors. The overall study: Later analysis reported that the roughly 110 validation repertoires shared the platform of the roughly 630 first-cohort repertoires. Study observations and caveats: 150 or so TCR beta chains were listed as cytomegalovirus-associated. A later analysis found first-cohort TCR clusters tended to co-occur in the 90 to 150 validation repertoires. According to reports, the classifier identified cytomegalovirus status with high specificity and sensitivity.

Per the germline V gene, CDR1 is SGDLS and CDR2 is YYNGEE. The CDR3 spans 14 residues. Trimming pared 4 bases from V and 8 bases from J, leaving 18 bases between. Measured with immunoSEQ multiplex PCR; TCRdb has only the in-frame clones, and not every one. The sample yields 75,000 to 90,000 clones, 95% seen once. The J gene is TRBJ1-2, the V gene TRBV9; weak D call: TRBD1 (5 bases). The sample taken for sequencing was PBMCs. This clonotype was obtained from a woman between 18 and 30 years old in good health and CMV-seronegative. The CDR3 protein is CASSTRSGLGGYTF. CDR3 DNA sequence: TGTGCCAGCAGCACGAGATCAGGGCTAGGCGGCTACACCTTC.